The T cell receptor beta chain under discussion was sequenced for a study of shared clonotypes between healthy human individuals. For the study at large: For every donor, three CD4 naive, three CD4 memory, two CD8 naive and one CD8 memory plates were used.

The CDR3 is made up of 18 amino acids. Germline values: CDR1 WNHNN, CDR2 SYGVQD (reference sequence). The J segment lost 0 bases and the V segment lost 0 bases, leaving 9 bases of the junction unmatched. Researchers divided each subset's genomic DNA evenly across several immunoSEQ plates. Methods used by the authors: Sequence data from immunoSEQ were junction-only and lacked quality scores; consequently, filtering differed. Using immunoSEQ multiplex PCR, the repertoire was profiled, and TCRdb retains in-frame clones only, with some absent. V and J calls and clone size follow that table, whereas D and trimming were derived from the DNA. The table lists under 2.5 million clones, around 93% of them singletons.

What was sequenced was naive CD4+ T cells from PBMCs. Subset: CD45RA+ positively selected. The sequence came from a young man in good health. Some clones in this sample may be carry-over from other donors' samples. The chain is built from TRBV10-1 and TRBJ2-3; 7 bases align to TRBD2. The CDR3 loop reads CASSESGGPRASTDTQYF. CDR3 DNA sequence: TGCGCCAGCAGTGAGTCGGGAGGGCCCAGGGCTAGCACAGATACGCAGTATTTT.